One and the same sample provided the 3 T cell receptor beta chains below, sequenced in a study of T-cell reconstitution after alpha-beta-depleted transplantation in children. The TCRbeta library was prepared with unique molecular identifiers. MiXCR, applied by TCRdb to the PCR reads, yields one record per CDR3 protein. This table has approximately 340,000 distinct CDR3 sequences, around 10% appearing once. The specimen comprised PBMCs from the stem cell graft donor, sampled from the stem cell graft. All receptors come from a human donor who donated a stem cell graft to a child with acute lymphoblastic leukemia.

The chain carries TRBV7-9 and TRBJ2-5; the match to TRBD2 covers 10 bases. V lost 4 bases, J lost 5 bases, and 10 bases stayed unmatched. CDR1 and CDR2 from the germline V gene are SEHNR and FQNEAQ (reference sequence). CDR3 size: 16 residues. As DNA, the CDR3 is TGTGCCAGCAGCTCTCGTAGCGGGAGGTCGCTGGAGACCCAGTACTTC. The encoded protein is CASSSRSGRSLETQYF.

This clonotype was picked up a small number of times. V and J are TRBV10-2 and TRBJ2-5; the match to TRBD1 covers 7 bases. In germline, CDR1 is WSHSY, CDR2 SAAADI. The CDR3 consists of 12 residues. V shed 6 bases, J shed 6 bases, and the junction held 4 bases outside the gene matches. The CDR3 sequence is CASSGDSQTQYF. CDR3 nucleotide sequence: TGCGCCAGCAGCGGGGACAGCCAGACCCAGTACTTC.

This clonotype has just a few counts. The J gene is TRBJ2-2, the V gene TRBV9; 13 bases agree with TRBD2. J was trimmed by 7 bases and V by 3 bases; bases with no gene match: 0. CDR3 length: 14 amino acids. Germline CDR1 reads SGDLS; CDR2 reads YYNGEE. The DNA of the CDR3 is TGTGCCAGCAGCGGACTAGCGGGAGGCGGGGAGCTGTTTTTT. Encoded protein: CASSGLAGGGELFF.